Sequencing of this T cell receptor (beta chain) was carried out in a study of a mutant IDH1 vaccine in newly diagnosed glioma. Overall study context: Treated patients had a mean age of approximately 41 years and a sex split that was roughly 60% male and approximately 40% female.

Germline CDR1 and CDR2: KGHSH and LQKENI. V lost 2 bases and J 2 bases, leaving 15 bases between the germline ends. CDR3 size: 17 residues. Clones were read by immunoSEQ multiplex PCR, and TCRdb kept only the in-frame ones, dropping some. The data hold about 50,000 clones, with roughly 72% observed a single time. The time point was: week 47, end of study. Each dose of the vaccine consisted of 300 ug of mutant IDH1 20-mer peptide, with topical imiquimod. This clone came up once. The target antigen is unknown. The receptor was derived from a woman aged 40 to 55 with glioma. Some clones in this sample may be carry-over from other donors' samples. V and J are TRBV18 and TRBJ2-2, with a weak D call TRBD1 (7 bases). Specimen: PBMCs, collected from a glioma patient whose treatment included an IDH1 peptide vaccine. The CDR3 loop is CASSPYTGDFNTGELFF. The CDR3 bases are TGTGCCAGCTCACCATATACAGGGGACTTCAACACCGGGGAGCTGTTTTTT.